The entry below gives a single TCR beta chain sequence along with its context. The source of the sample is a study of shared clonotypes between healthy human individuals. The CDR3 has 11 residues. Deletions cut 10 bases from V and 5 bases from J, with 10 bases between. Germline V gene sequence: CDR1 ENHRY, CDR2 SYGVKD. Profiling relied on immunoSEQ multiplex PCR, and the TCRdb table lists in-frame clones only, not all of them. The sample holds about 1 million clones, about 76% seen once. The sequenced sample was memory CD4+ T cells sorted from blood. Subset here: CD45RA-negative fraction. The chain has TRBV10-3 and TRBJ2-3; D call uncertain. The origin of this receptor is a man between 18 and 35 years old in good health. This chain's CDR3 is CANGVGDTQYF. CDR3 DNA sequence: TGTGCCAACGGAGTGGGAGATACGCAGTATTTT.